This T cell receptor beta chain was identified during a study of shared T cell receptors in the human thymus. Germline CDR1 and CDR2: SGHDN and FVKESK. The CDR3 is 17 amino acids. The V segment lost 4 bases and the J segment 4 bases; nucleotides outside the gene matches: 10. The protocol was immunoSEQ multiplex PCR, while the TCRdb copy is restricted to in-frame clones and leaves out a portion. The sample has 500,000 to 850,000 clones, over 75% seen once. Separately, the same data were catalogued under a study of human thymus T cells. This second study notes: In unrelated individuals, thymic repertoires overlapped highly, according to related research.

This rearrangement joins TRBV14 to TRBJ2-5, with 12 nucleotides matching TRBD1. The TCR originated in a boy younger than two with a congenital heart defect. Sample: thymocytes. This CDR3 reads CASSLPAGTGGRETQYF. The CDR3 nucleotides read TGTGCCAGCAGCCTTCCTGCGGGGACAGGGGGCCGAGAGACCCAGTACTTC. Supplemented by reference TRBV14 and TRBJ2-5, the full variable domain reads EAGVTQFPSHSVIEKGQTVTLRCDPISGHDNLYWYRRVMGKEIKFLLHFVKESKQDESGMPNNRFLAERTGGTYSTLKVQPAELEDSGVYFCASSLPAGTGGRETQYFGPGTRLLVL.